The rows below give T cell receptor beta chains drawn from one sample of a study of control samples from healthy donors and cancer patients. Clones were sequenced by immunoSEQ multiplex PCR, and TCRdb holds only the in-frame ones, with some missing. The table includes approximately 94,000 clones, roughly 92% detected once. Sequenced: blood. These receptors all come from a woman aged 25 to 39 in good health. The CDR3 runs from the conserved cysteine through the conserved F or W. Fields, in order: J gene, V gene, D gene, CDR3 DNA, CDR3 protein. The D gene is left open where the match is weak.

TRBJ2-2	TRBV18	-	TGTGCCAGCTCACCCCTTAGCGTAAACACCGGGGAGCTGTTTTTT	CASSPLSVNTGELFF
TRBJ2-7	TRBV5-1	-	TGCGCCAGCAGCCGCTACTGGACCCGCTCCTACGAGCAGTACTTC	CASSRYWTRSYEQYF
TRBJ1-1	TRBV6-5	-	TGTGCCAGCAGTTACTCGGAGAACACTGAAGCTTTCTTT	CASSYSENTEAFF
TRBJ2-1	TRBV12-3/TRBV12-4	TRBD2	TGTGCCAGCAGTGGACTAGCGCGGGAGCAGTTCTTC	CASSGLAREQFF
TRBJ1-4	TRBV6-5	-	TGTGCCAGCAGATCTCCGGGGGCGGGTAATGAAAAACTGTTTTTT	CASRSPGAGNEKLFF
TRBJ1-1	TRBV6-5	TRBD1	TGTGCCAGCAGTTACTCTGGACAGGGGATTTCCACTGAAGCTTTCTTT	CASSYSGQGISTEAFF
TRBJ2-2	TRBV28	-	TGTGCCAGTCTTACAGGGAACACCGGGGAGCTGTTTTTT	CASLTGNTGELFF
TRBJ2-6	TRBV3-1/TRBV3-2	-	TGTGCCAGCAGCCAAGAAGGGTCTGGGGCCAACGTCCTGACTTTC	CASSQEGSGANVLTF
TRBJ2-1	TRBV7-8	-	TGTGCCAGCAGCTCGAACAGCAATGAGCAGTTCTTC	CASSSNSNEQFF
TRBJ2-5	TRBV29-1	TRBD2	TGCAGCGCGGCCCGGGGGGGGGAGACCCAGTACTTC	CSAARGGETQYF
TRBJ1-4	TRBV6-5	-	TGTGCCAGCAGGAATTCCCTTGCAACTAATGAAAAACTGTTTTTT	CASRNSLATNEKLFF
TRBJ2-7	TRBV5-1	TRBD2	TGCGCCAGCAGCTTGGAGGGCGACGGGACTAGCGGGAGCCGCCGGTACTTC	CASSLEGDGTSGSRRYF
TRBJ1-1	TRBV30	-	TGTGCCTGGAGTGTAGGATCAGGGATCCTTGAAGCTTTCTTT	CAWSVGSGILEAFF
TRBJ2-7	TRBV27	-	TGTGCCAGCAGGGTCGGCGGTTTTCGGAGCTCCTACGAGCAGTACTTC	CASRVGGFRSSYEQYF
TRBJ1-2	TRBV7-8	-	TGTGCCAGCAGCTTAGGGTTCGGGGAAGGAGGCTACACCTTC	CASSLGFGEGGYTF
TRBJ1-5	TRBV3-1/TRBV3-2	TRBD1	TGTGCCAGCAGCCCGGGACAGGCCAATCAGCCCCAGCATTTT	CASSPGQANQPQHF
TRBJ1-2	TRBV12-3/TRBV12-4	-	TGTGCCAGCAGTCGTCGGGAAGACGGCTACACCTTC	CASSRREDGYTF
TRBJ1-3	TRBV20-1	-	TGCAGTGCTAGTAAGGAGACGGACTCTGGAAACACCATATATTTT	CSASKETDSGNTIYF
TRBJ1-1	TRBV29-1	-	TGCAGCGTTGAGTCAGGGGCCACCTATGAAGCTTTCTTT	CSVESGATYEAFF
TRBJ2-5	TRBV7-9	-	TGTGCCAGCAGCTCCAGCGAGACCCAGTACTTC	CASSSSETQYF
TRBJ1-3	TRBV27	-	TGTGCCAGCAGTGAAGCTATAGGAAACACCATATATTTT	CASSEAIGNTIYF
TRBJ2-7	TRBV30	TRBD2	TGTGCCTGGAGCGGGAGGGCGGTATACGAGCAGTACTTC	CAWSGRAVYEQYF
TRBJ2-5	TRBV7-9	-	TGTGCCAGCAGCCAACGGTTAGGGGCAGAGACCCAGTACTTC	CASSQRLGAETQYF
TRBJ2-1	TRBV7-9	-	TGTGCCAGCACCCAAAGGAGGGGGCTTTACAATGAGCAGTTCTTC	CASTQRRGLYNEQFF
TRBJ2-7	TRBV19	-	TGTGCCAGTAGTATCGGTCTCCTAGAAACCTACGAGCAGTACTTC	CASSIGLLETYEQYF
TRBJ1-2	TRBV4-1	-	TGCGCCAGCAGCCAAGAAGTCTTCTATGGCTACACCTTC	CASSQEVFYGYTF
TRBJ1-1	TRBV30	-	TGTGCCTGGAGTGTCGGGGGGTGGGACACTGAAGCTTTCTTT	CAWSVGGWDTEAFF
TRBJ2-4	TRBV6-1	TRBD1	TGTGCCAGCAGTGAAGGGTGGACAGGGCTTAAAAACATTCAGTACTTC	CASSEGWTGLKNIQYF
TRBJ1-4	TRBV6-5	-	TGTGCCAGCAGTTACTCGGGGCAGAGGAGTGAAAAACTGTTTTTT	CASSYSGQRSEKLFF
TRBJ2-3	TRBV14	-	TGTGCCAGCAGCCAAGATATTGGGCGAGATACGCAGTATTTT	CASSQDIGRDTQYF
TRBJ1-1	TRBV5-4	-	TGTGCCAGCAGCTTGGGGTCTCCGATGAACACTGAAGCTTTCTTT	CASSLGSPMNTEAFF
TRBJ2-7	TRBV11-2	-	TGTGCCAGCAGCTTAGGTTTTAGCCGCGAGCAGTACTTC	CASSLGFSREQYF
TRBJ1-1	TRBV9	-	TGTGCCAGCAGCGAGAGCACAGCCCGGGTAGCTGAAGCTTTCTTT	CASSESTARVAEAFF
TRBJ2-3	TRBV5-1	TRBD2	TGCGCCAGCAGCTTTAGCGGGGATACGCAGTATTTT	CASSFSGDTQYF
TRBJ2-5	TRBV27	TRBD2	TGTGCCAGCGGCACCTACCGGGGGGGCCAAGAGACCCAGTACTTC	CASGTYRGGQETQYF
TRBJ1-5	TRBV24-1	TRBD1	TGTGCCACCAGTGATGGGGGACAGAACCATCCATCCCAGCATTTT	CATSDGGQNHPSQHF
TRBJ1-1	TRBV5-1	-	TGCGCCAGCAGCTTGGTCGGGGGGTTGGACACTGAAGCTTTCTTT	CASSLVGGLDTEAFF
TRBJ2-1	TRBV11-2	-	TGTGCCAGCAGCCCTCGGGCAGGGCGGATTGAGCAGTTCTTC	CASSPRAGRIEQFF
TRBJ2-7	TRBV18	TRBD1	TGTGCCAGCTCCGTCCGACAGGGGAGCTCCTACGAGCAGTACTTC	CASSVRQGSSYEQYF
TRBJ1-3	TRBV20-1	-	TGCGGTGGGGGGGTTACGGACACCATATATTTT	CGGGVTDTIYF
TRBJ2-2	TRBV5-8	-	-	CASSLASGGPGSCFF
TRBJ2-6	TRBV7-9	-	TGTGCCCGAGGGGACCCTGGGGCCAACGTCCTGACTTTC	CARGDPGANVLTF
TRBJ1-2	TRBV5-5	TRBD1	TGTGCCAGCAGCCCGACAGGGGCCAGGGGCTACACCTTC	CASSPTGARGYTF
TRBJ2-2	TRBV12-1	-	TGTGCCAGCAGCAACGGGACAGGGGAAGACACCGGGGAGCTATTTTTT	CASSNGTGEDTGELFF
TRBJ1-1	TRBV9	-	TGTGCCAGCAGCGTAGGGGCAGGTGGCATGAACACTGAAGCTTTCTTT	CASSVGAGGMNTEAFF
TRBJ1-5	TRBV5-1	-	TGCGCCAGCAGCCCATGGGAGGGTGGGCAGCCCCAGCATTTT	CASSPWEGGQPQHF
TRBJ2-5	TRBV4-1	-	TGCGCCAGCAGCCAAGGTGGGATCAAGTACTTC	CASSQGGIKYF
TRBJ2-7	TRBV12-3/TRBV12-4	-	TGTGCCAGTATCCGGGACGGATCCTACGAGCAGTACTTC	CASIRDGSYEQYF
TRBJ2-4	TRBV18	TRBD1	TGTGCCAGCTCACCCTCCGGGACAGGAGCCAAAAACATTCAGTACTTC	CASSPSGTGAKNIQYF
TRBJ2-5	TRBV7-2	TRBD1	TGTGCCAGCAGCTCAACAGGGGTGAGGGAGACCCAGTACTTC	CASSSTGVRETQYF
TRBJ1-6	TRBV6-5	TRBD1	TGTGCCAGCAGTAACGACAGGGGATATAATTCACCCCTCCACTTT	CASSNDRGYNSPLHF
TRBJ1-6	TRBV2	-	TGTGCCAGCAGTGAATTGGAGACCGGACATTCACCCCTCCACTTT	CASSELETGHSPLHF
TRBJ1-6	TRBV27	-	TGTGCCAGCAGGCGGAGGGGGATACTGGATTCACCCCTCCACTTT	CASRRRGILDSPLHF
TRBJ1-2	TRBV18	-	TGTGCCAGCTCACCACAGGGGGATAACTATGGCTACACCTTC	CASSPQGDNYGYTF
TRBJ2-7	TRBV5-4	-	TGTGCCAGCAGCTTGGGTGGGGCCGTTGCTAGATACGAGCAGTACTTC	CASSLGGAVARYEQYF